The source of this T cell receptor beta chain is a study of blood T cell repertoires in COVID-19. Study at large: There were acute and convalescent COVID-19 samples, and they came from the United States, Italy and Spain. T cells, B-cell-depleted T cells, or PBMCs supplied cDNA or gDNA.

Patients in Seattle were enrolled during active infection, then followed longitudinally. In the study's own analysis: Counts of nucleated cells, estimated from reference gene primer amplification, were obtained. Only in-frame clones appear in the TCRdb table, and some are missing; sequencing was by immunoSEQ multiplex PCR. From that table come the V and J calls and clone size; the DNA was used to work out D and trimming. Altogether about 300,000 clones are present, about 81% being singletons, with the ten largest covering around 1.6%. Germline CDR1 is LGHDT and CDR2 is YNNKEL (reference sequence). The CDR3 has 12 residues. Trimming removed 1 base at V and 5 bases at J, with 3 bases between.

The J gene is TRBJ2-1, the V gene TRBV3-1 (or the pseudogene TRBV3-2); D remains ambiguous. The TCR was taken from a human donor with COVID-19, enrolled during active disease. The donor label of this sample is uncertain. Sequenced material: peripheral blood. CDR3 coding DNA: TGTGCCAGCAGCCAAGTAGACAATGAGCAGTTCTTC. Translation gives CASSQVDNEQFF.